These 26 T cell receptor beta chains originate from one sample sequenced in a study of circulating CD8 cells and anti-PD-1 response in melanoma (dated by TCRdb to 2018 to 2021). A BD FACSAria II cell sorter was used to sort four subsets, defined by PD-1 and/or TIGIT, from live CD3+CD8+TCRalphabeta+ cells. This sample was sequenced with a NextSeq 500. Starting from about 15 ng of total RNA, TCR libraries were made with the QIAseq Immune Repertoire RNA Library Kit, Human TCR Panel. In TCRdb, the public reads were trimmed at Q25 with fastp and aligned with MiXCR, with productive beta chains retained. When rows share a CDR3 protein, they turn into one entry using the most common DNA and genes. The table for this sample lists roughly 2,300 distinct CDR3 sequences; 6.5% to 9% of them were counted only once. The leading ten clones occupy 2.8% of the sample. The specimen comprised CD8+ T cells from PBMCs, sampled at baseline or after one month of anti-PD-1 therapy (not recorded which). The receptors stem from a human donor with melanoma.

This clonotype is medium-sized by share. The chain carries TRBV7-9 and TRBJ2-3; TRBD1 might be the D (6 bases). Looked up from germline, CDR1 is SEHNR and CDR2 is FQNEAQ (reference sequence). The CDR3 has 15 amino acids. With 6 bases removed from V and 4 bases from J, the gap between germline ends came to 17 bases. The CDR3 sequence is CASSPPRDNPDTQYF. The CDR3 DNA reads TGTGCCAGCAGTCCGCCCCGGGACAACCCAGATACGCAGTATTTT. Full variable domain (outside the CDR3, taken from reference TRBV7-9 and TRBJ2-3): DTGVSQNPRHKITKRGQNVTFRCDPISEHNRLYWYRQTLGQGPEFLTYFQNEAQLEKSRLLSDRFSAERPKGSFSTLEIQRTEQGDSAMYLCASSPPRDNPDTQYFGPGTRLTVL.

This clonotype is medium-sized (0.01 to 0.1%). The chain links TRBV29-1 to TRBJ2-1, with D perhaps matching TRBD2 (5 bases). This CDR3 comprises 12 residues. Germline lookup yields CDR1 SQVTM and CDR2 ANQGSEA. V was trimmed by 6 bases and J by 6 bases, leaving 12 bases between them. CDR3 protein: CSVESSPNEQFF. The CDR3 nucleotides are TGCAGCGTCGAATCTAGCCCCAATGAGCAGTTCTTC.

This clonotype was recorded a few times. This chain connects TRBV28 to TRBJ2-7, with D possibly matching TRBD1 (5 bases). V lost 2 bases, J lost 1 base, and 12 bases lay in between. CDR1 and CDR2 from the germline V gene are MDHEN and SYDVKM. This CDR3 comprises 15 residues. The CDR3 region is CASSLNIDSSYEQYF. CDR3 bases: TGTGCCAGCAGTTTAAACATCGACAGTTCCTACGAGCAGTACTTC.

Sample share makes this clonotype medium-sized. The rearrangement joins TRBV5-4 to TRBJ2-7, with D possibly being TRBD2 (6 bases). Germline loops: CDR1 SGHNT, CDR2 YYREEE (reference sequence). Trimming pared 4 bases from V and 2 bases from J, leaving 10 bases between. CDR3 size: 13 residues. The CDR3 sequence is CASSPGGAYEQYF. The DNA of the CDR3 is TGTGCCAGCAGCCCCGGGGGAGCCTACGAGCAGTACTTC.

Sample share makes this clonotype medium-sized. The genes are TRBV5-6 and TRBJ2-7; possibly TRBD2 for D (5 bases). The V and J ends lost 6 bases and 0 bases respectively, with 16 bases between them. Per germline, CDR1 SGHDT and CDR2 YYEEEE. CDR3 length: 15 residues. In nucleotides, the CDR3 is TGTGCCAGCACCTTCTGGGGTGGGAGCTCCTACGAGCAGTACTTC. This sequence encodes CASTFWGGSSYEQYF. Based on the CDR3 plus reference TRBV5-6 and TRBJ2-7, the full variable domain is DAGVTQSPTHLIKTRGQQVTLRCSPKSGHDTVSWYQQALGQGPQFIFQYYEEEERQRGNFPDRFSGHQFPNYSSELNVNALLLGDSALYLCASTFWGGSSYEQYFGPGTRLTVT.

This clonotype qualifies as large. The rearrangement joins TRBV29-1 to TRBJ2-2; possibly TRBD2 for D (5 bases). CDR3 length: 13 amino acids. V was shortened by 4 bases and J by 3 bases, with 9 bases between the two germline ends. In germline, CDR1 is SQVTM, CDR2 ANQGSEA. The CDR3 DNA sequence: TGCAGCGTTGCCCACGGGGACACCGGGGAGCTGTTTTTT. Translation gives CSVAHGDTGELFF.

A note on this clonotype: This may be a read error: a much more frequent sequence differs by one nucleotide. The chain links TRBV27 to TRBJ1-1, with D possibly being TRBD1 (5 bases). CDR1 is MNHEY, CDR2 SMNVEV, per germline (reference sequence). The CDR3 spans 14 residues. CDR3 nucleotide sequence: TGTGCCGGCAGGGCGGTAGGTGGGGGCACTGAAGCTTTCTTT. Translation gives CAGRAVGGGTEAFF.

This clonotype is deemed medium-sized. The chain links TRBV20-1 to TRBJ2-3; TRBD2 matches at 8 bases. This CDR3 region has 16 residues. Germline loops: CDR1 DFQATT, CDR2 SNEGSKA (reference sequence). The V segment lost 6 bases and the J segment 4 bases; nucleotides outside the gene matches: 15. The DNA for the CDR3 is TGCAGTGCCGACCCCGGGGGGGGGCTCTGGGCAGATACGCAGTATTTT. It specifies CSADPGGGLWADTQYF.

As to this clonotype: A read error may account for a junction end that differs from germline. The rearrangement links TRBV19 to TRBJ2-6; tentatively, D is TRBD1 or TRBD2 (5 bases each). The CDR3 spans 14 residues. CDR1 LNHDA and CDR2 SQIVND come from the germline V gene (reference sequence). The CDR3 region is CASSMGFGANVLSF. The CDR3 coding sequence is TGTGCCAGTAGTATGGGGTTCGGGGCCAACGTCCTGTCTTTC.

This clonotype is medium-sized (0.01 to 0.1%) within its sample. The chain links TRBV27 to TRBJ2-3; maybe TRBD1 (5 bases). This CDR3 comprises 14 residues. Germline CDR1 reads MNHEY; CDR2 reads SMNVEV (reference sequence). V dropped 3 bases and J dropped 3 bases, with 10 bases sitting between them. This chain's CDR3 is CASSFAPGTDTQYF. The CDR3, as DNA: TGTGCCAGCAGTTTTGCCCCAGGGACAGATACGCAGTATTTT.

This clonotype is termed medium-sized. The chain is built from TRBV6-2 or TRBV6-3 and TRBJ2-3, with 8 nucleotides matching TRBD2. Unmatched junction bases numbered 9, after V lost 7 bases and J lost 6 bases. Per germline, CDR1 MNHEY and CDR2 SVGEGT. The CDR3 totals 14 residues. CDR3: CASTPQRGIDTQYF. As DNA, the CDR3 is TGTGCCAGCACCCCGCAGCGGGGGATTGATACGCAGTATTTT.

This clonotype has a handful of counts. A much larger clone is a single base away; this may be a read error. The chain links TRBV19 to TRBJ2-1, with no clear D. This CDR3 contains 13 residues. Germline V lookup: CDR1 LNHDA, CDR2 SQIVND (reference sequence). V was trimmed by 3 bases and J by 5 bases, leaving 8 bases between them. Here the CDR3 reads CASSIPDHNEQFF. The CDR3 nucleotides read TGTGCCAGTAGTATCCCGGACCACAATGAGCAGTTCTTC.

This clonotype is classed as medium-sized. V usage is TRBV7-6 and J usage is TRBJ2-7, with D perhaps TRBD1 (5 bases). Trimming took off 2 bases at V and 1 base at J, with 18 bases between the two ends. The CDR3 contains 17 residues. Germline V lookup: CDR1 SGHVS, CDR2 FNYEAQ. CDR3 region: CASSLSQGLSLSYEQYF. The CDR3 coding sequence is TGTGCCAGCAGCTTATCCCAGGGCCTGAGTCTTTCCTACGAGCAGTACTTC. The whole variable domain, filled in from reference TRBV7-6 and TRBJ2-7, reads GAGVSQSPRYKVTKRGQDVALRCDPISGHVSLYWYRQALGQGPEFLTYFNYEAQQDKSGLPNDRFSAERPEGSISTLTIQRTEQRDSAMYRCASSLSQGLSLSYEQYFGPGTRLTVT.

This clonotype has just a few counts. This chain uses TRBV14 with TRBJ2-7; 8 positions agree with TRBD1. The junction had 8 bases not matched to a gene; V was cut back by 4 bases and J by 6 bases. CDR1 and CDR2 (germline): SGHDN, FVKESK. The CDR3 runs to 14 residues. In DNA, the CDR3 is TGTGCCAGCAGCCGAACCAGGACAGGGCCCGAGCAGTACTTC. It yields the protein CASSRTRTGPEQYF.

This clonotype is termed medium-sized. The chain has TRBV19 and TRBJ2-7; unclear D gene. The ends were cut back, 4 bases at V and 3 bases at J, with 7 bases in the middle. Looked up from germline, CDR1 is LNHDA and CDR2 is SQIVND (reference sequence). The CDR3 extends over 12 amino acids. The chain's CDR3 is CASSSYGYEQYF. CDR3 sequence (DNA): TGTGCCAGTAGTAGTTACGGCTACGAGCAGTACTTC.

A word on this clonotype: A much larger clone differs from this one at a single base, so this may be a read error. The V call is TRBV19, the J call TRBJ2-2, with a tentative D call TRBD2 (5 bases). In germline, CDR1 is LNHDA, CDR2 SQIVND (reference sequence). This CDR3 spans 13 amino acids. The CDR3 coding sequence is TGTGCCAGTCTCCTGTGGAACACCGGGGAGCTGCTTTTT. Translating gives CASLLWNTGELLF.

In its sample, this clonotype is medium-sized. The rearrangement uses TRBV12-5 and TRBJ2-3, with 8 bases fitting TRBD1. CDR1 and CDR2 from the germline V gene are LGHNT and FRNRAP. V lost 7 bases to trimming and J lost 2 bases; unmatched junction nucleotides: 8. The CDR3 contains 15 residues. The CDR3 DNA follows: TGTGCTAGTGCTAACCAGGGGGCCCTCACAGATACGCAGTATTTT. Translation: CASANQGALTDTQYF.

With regard to this clonotype: A much larger clone lies a single base off, so this may be a read error. The chain uses TRBV27 and TRBJ2-1; unclear D gene. The germline gives CDR1 MNHEY, CDR2 SMNVEV (reference sequence). The CDR3 is made up of 15 amino acids. V was trimmed by 2 bases and J by 10 bases, leaving 18 bases between them. CDR3 DNA: TGTGCCAGCAGTTTAAGGGCAGGTAACGCGTACGAGCAGTTCTTC. Translated: CASSLRAGNAYEQFF.

Relative to its sample, this clonotype is medium-sized. The chain has TRBV19 and TRBJ2-1; tentatively, D is TRBD1 (6 bases). Trimming cost V 8 bases and J 5 bases, with 16 bases left between them. CDR1 is LNHDA and CDR2 is SQIVND in the germline V gene (reference sequence). This CDR3 is built from 14 residues. The CDR3 bases are TGTGCCAGTGGTTGGGGGCAGTCGAACAATGAGCAGTTCTTC. The encoded protein is CASGWGQSNNEQFF.

By frequency in the sample, this clonotype is medium-sized (0.01 to 0.1%). V is TRBV19 and J is TRBJ2-7, with no clear D. The CDR3 runs to 12 residues. Germline assignment: CDR1 LNHDA and CDR2 SQIVND (reference sequence). V shed 4 bases and J shed 1 base, with 5 bases lying between them. The CDR3 spells CASSTPSYEQYF. In nucleotides, the CDR3 is TGTGCCAGTAGTACCCCGTCCTACGAGCAGTACTTC.

This clonotype qualifies as medium-sized. The chain uses TRBV28 and TRBJ1-4; D not certain. V lost 8 bases to trimming and J lost 3 bases, with 16 bases between them. CDR3 size: 15 residues. From germline, CDR1 is MDHEN and CDR2 SYDVKM. CDR3 sequence reads: CASRTDTSSNEKLFF. CDR3 DNA sequence: TGTGCCAGCCGAACTGACACCAGCTCTAATGAAAAACTGTTTTTT.

By its share, this clonotype is large. The chain has TRBV19 and TRBJ2-7, with TRBD2 matching 7 bases. V dropped 5 bases and J dropped 3; count of bases not matched to a gene: 7. Germline-derived CDR1 and CDR2 are LNHDA and SQIVND (reference sequence). The CDR3 sequence is 14 residues long. The chain's CDR3 is CASSPTGTIYEQYF. DNA for the CDR3: TGTGCCAGTAGTCCCACCGGGACTATCTACGAGCAGTACTTC. Drawing the rest from reference TRBV19 and TRBJ2-7, the complete variable domain is DGGITQSPKYLFRKEGQNVTLSCEQNLNHDAMYWYRQDPGQGLRLIYYSQIVNDFQKGDIAEGYSVSREKKESFPLTVTSAQKNPTAFYLCASSPTGTIYEQYFGPGTRLTVT.

This clonotype appeared a few times. The chain employs TRBV19 and TRBJ2-1; 9 nucleotides match TRBD2. The germline gives CDR1 LNHDA, CDR2 SQIVND (reference sequence). This CDR3 contains 20 residues. J was trimmed by 1 base and V by 0 bases; bases with no gene match: 13. The chain's CDR3 is CASSIEGYSGGPGSYNEQFF. The CDR3 nucleotides are TGTGCCAGTAGTATAGAAGGTTATAGCGGGGGTCCCGGGTCCTACAATGAGCAGTTCTTC.

The chain has TRBV19 and TRBJ1-5; D gene uncertain. The CDR3 runs to 12 residues. The germline V gene encodes CDR1 LNHDA and CDR2 SQIVND (reference sequence). V lost 5 bases and J lost 4, with 6 bases in between. Here the CDR3 DNA reads TGTGCCAGTAGTTGGGGAAATCAGCCCCAGCATTTT. Translation gives CASSWGNQPQHF.

By share, this clonotype counts as medium-sized (0.01 to 0.1%). The chain uses TRBV11-2 and TRBJ2-7; 11 bases map to TRBD2. After removal of 3 bases from V and 0 bases from J, the junction contained 1 base not matched to a gene. The V gene's germline CDR1 is SGHAT and CDR2 FQNNGV. The CDR3 length is 15 residues. This CDR3 reads CASSFGTSGSYEQYF. CDR3 DNA sequence: TGTGCCAGCAGCTTCGGGACTAGCGGCTCCTACGAGCAGTACTTC.

This clonotype rates as large. The chain employs TRBV19 and TRBJ1-1; D gene uncertain. CDR3 length: 13 residues. CDR1 and CDR2 from the germline V gene are LNHDA and SQIVND (reference sequence). V lost 5 bases and J 0 bases, leaving 7 bases between the germline ends. The CDR3 DNA reads as TGTGCCAGTAGTTTGGGCATGAACACTGAAGCTTTCTTT. Its translation: CASSLGMNTEAFF.